This T cell receptor (beta chain) was documented in a study of regulatory T cells in long-lasting Graves disease (dated by TCRdb to the early 2020s). Broadly, across the study: Persistent Graves' disease was defined as antithyroid drug treatment for over 5 years with persistently positive TSH receptor autoantibodies. Patients with persistent Graves' disease were compared with patients with newly diagnosed Graves' disease using TCR sequencing and RNA sequencing of peripheral blood. The study was conducted in China and was registered as a clinical trial. A total of 33 samples underwent TCR sequencing, from about 13 patients with persistent Graves' disease and about 20 patients with newly diagnosed Graves' disease. Antithyroid drugs had been taken for 10 to 13 years on average by persistent Graves' disease patients in the clinical cohort.

The germline V gene encodes CDR1 SGHRS and CDR2 YFSETQ. The CDR3 starts with the cysteine, ends with the phenylalanine, and has 14 residues. The entry retains the CDR3 DNA only, 42 bases that are in frame from base 1. The library was obtained by multiplex PCR. TCRdb names Illumina HiSeq 4000 as the instrument used. iRepertoire HTBI primers and Arm-PCR amplification of CDR3 regions were used to construct TCR beta libraries. Before sequencing, the PCR products went through gel purification. The paper's processing steps were these. Gene usage analysis of CDR3 amino acid clonotypes relied on the roughly 60 TRBV and about 15 TRBJ segments identified across samples. COPE and FqMerger were used to merge filtered high-quality paired reads into contigs. BLAST was used to align contigs to the IMGT TRBV, TRBD and TRBJ reference genes, and CDR3 was defined following IMGT. Highly expanded clones were defined as clonotypes with a frequency above 0.1%. Shannon entropy served as the measure of repertoire diversity, while the Gini coefficient captured V-J evenness. Clonotypes shared by more than one individual were considered public. TCRdb passed the public sequencing reads through fastp at Q25 and MiXCR, retaining productive beta sequences. CDR3 protein duplicates are merged, each entry listing the most common genes and DNA. The V and J calls shown here were made by TCRdb, not taken from the authors' results. This sample gives hundreds of thousands of distinct CDR3 sequences in total; roughly a fifth of them show up just once. Roughly 6.9% of the sample lies in the top ten.

What the study reported, not specific to this receptor: The authors noted that the small sample size was a limitation that may lower accuracy. Only the TCR beta chain was sequenced and analyzed. Lower TCR Shannon entropy and fewer highly expanded clones were observed in persistent Graves' disease patients than in newly diagnosed patients, which suggested clonal expansion. Preferential use of TRBV28, TRBJ1-2 and TRBJ2-5 was observed in persistent disease, whereas TRBV20-1 and TRBJ2-1 were favored in newly diagnosed disease. More public clonotypes were shared among persistent patients (roughly 2,900) than among newly diagnosed patients (roughly 1,000). Only peripheral blood was studied, because thyroid tissue, the primary lesion, was inaccessible.

Points on this clonotype: Which antigen it targets is not known. A read error may explain this, as a much larger clone is one base away.

The intended sense of this specimen's time point label: persistent/refractory GD, antithyroid drugs over 5 years with positive TRAb. For both TCR sequencing and RNA sequencing, RNA was extracted from PBMCs using TRIzol. The diagnosis of Graves' disease followed American Thyroid Association guidelines. The patients came from an endocrinology department in Xi'an, China. Each patient gave approximately 9 milliliters of peripheral blood, collected in an EDTA anticoagulant tube. Ficoll Paque Plus density gradient separation was used to isolate PBMCs, and no additional T cell sorting was done. An Agilent 2100 Bioanalyzer and agarose gel were used to assess RNA quality, and a NanoDrop 2000 was used to measure RNA concentration.

The specimen was peripheral blood mononuclear cells (PBMCs), collected when the disease was refractory, from a patient treated with antithyroid drugs. The sequence is built from TRBV5-1 and TRBJ2-7, and 7 bases in between align with TRBD1. The clonotype was recovered from a female donor with Graves disease. The CDR3 region: CASSYPDRAYEHYF. The bases are TGCGCCAGCAGCTACCCCGACAGGGCCTACGAGCATTACTTC.